This T cell receptor (beta chain) was captured in a study of regulatory T cells in long-lasting Graves disease. Looking at the study overall: Graves' patients diagnosed newly had used antithyroid drugs under 3 months.

Time point indicated: newly diagnosed GD, antithyroid drugs for less than 3 months. The TCR library was prepared using RNA isolated from PBMCs. Patients came from an endocrinology department in Xi'an, China. The CDR3 covers 15 residues. Unmatched junction bases numbered 8, after V lost 3 bases and J lost 5 bases. Germline CDR1 reads SGHAT; CDR2 reads FQNNGV. This clonotype was picked up many times. The TCR beta library used iRepertoire HTBI primers with Arm-PCR amplification of CDR3. TCRdb passed the multiplex PCR reads through MiXCR, listing each CDR3 protein once. There are hundreds of thousands of distinct CDR3 sequences in the sample; about 15% occur only once, and around 10% lies in the top ten. The data were also submitted as part of a second study, on T cells in Graves' hyperthyroidism and ophthalmopathy. From that second work: Patients aged 18 to 65 had newly diagnosed hyperthyroidism of under 2 months' duration. It was a median approximately 6.9 months before onset that the model predicted ophthalmopathy.

This specimen consisted of peripheral blood mononuclear cells (PBMCs), obtained at new diagnosis, from a patient treated with antithyroid drugs. The rearrangement uses TRBV11-2 and TRBJ1-1, with 8 positions matching TRBD1. The sequence was obtained from a young woman with Graves disease. CDR3 protein: CASSFRTGRTTEAFF. Written as DNA, the CDR3 is TGTGCCAGCAGCTTTCGGACAGGGAGGACGACTGAAGCTTTCTTT. Looking up the rest from reference TRBV11-2 and TRBJ1-1 gives the full variable domain: EAGVAQSPRYKIIEKRQSVAFWCNPISGHATLYWYQQILGQGPKLLIQFQNNGVVDDSQLPKDRFSAERLKGVDSTLKIQPAKLEDSAVYLCASSFRTGRTTEAFFGQGTRLTVV.